What follows are 30 T cell receptor beta chains derived from one specimen sequenced in a study of T cell responses to AZD1222 COVID-19 vaccine. Assay: immunoSEQ multiplex PCR; the TCRdb copy retains only in-frame clones and omits some. The top ten clones hold roughly 3.7% of a sample with 140,000 to 150,000 clones, around nine tenths of them seen once. The sample consisted of peripheral blood, taken on day 0 of AZD1222 vaccination. These receptors were taken from an adult in good health.

This chain links TRBV20-1 with TRBJ1-1, with 8 bases fitting TRBD1. V shed 3 bases, J shed 1 base, and the junction held 10 bases outside the gene matches. The CDR3 totals 16 residues. In germline, CDR1 is DFQATT, CDR2 SNEGSKA (reference sequence). The CDR3 is CSASQFLQGANTEAFF. CDR3 coding DNA: TGCAGTGCTAGTCAATTCCTCCAGGGGGCGAACACTGAAGCTTTCTTT.

This sequence joins TRBV5-6 and TRBJ2-3; maybe TRBD1 (6 bases). V was shortened by 2 bases and J by 0 bases, with 10 bases between the two germline ends. The CDR3 runs to 15 residues. Germline V gene sequence: CDR1 SGHDT, CDR2 YYEEEE. This chain's CDR3 is CASSFTGISTDTQYF. CDR3 nucleotides: TGTGCCAGCAGCTTCACAGGGATCAGCACAGATACGCAGTATTTT. Looking up the rest from reference TRBV5-6 and TRBJ2-3 gives the full variable domain: DAGVTQSPTHLIKTRGQQVTLRCSPKSGHDTVSWYQQALGQGPQFIFQYYEEEERQRGNFPDRFSGHQFPNYSSELNVNALLLGDSALYLCASSFTGISTDTQYFGPGTRLTVL.

The chain carries TRBV6-5 and TRBJ2-3; 12 nucleotides match TRBD2. The CDR3 length is 15 residues. V was clipped by 6 bases and J by 4 bases; unmatched bases: 5. Germline V gives CDR1 MNHEY, CDR2 SVGAGI. The CDR3 spells CASRVTSGRPDTQYF. The CDR3 nucleotides read TGTGCCAGCAGAGTGACTAGCGGGAGACCAGATACGCAGTATTTT.

This clone is a singleton in its sample. The chain joins TRBV25-1 to TRBJ1-2, with unresolved D. This CDR3 spans 12 amino acids. The V end lost 0 bases, the J end lost 4 bases, and 3 bases lay between the germline ends. The germline CDR1 and CDR2 sequences are MGHDK and SYGVNS. The CDR3 sequence: CASSEYPYGYTF. For the CDR3, the DNA is TGTGCCAGCAGTGAATACCCCTATGGCTACACCTTC.

This clone was observed a single time. V gene TRBV24-1 combines with J gene TRBJ2-7; weak D call: TRBD2 (6 bases). Germline V lookup: CDR1 KGHDR, CDR2 SFDVKD. The CDR3 sequence is 15 residues long. Trimming stripped 5 bases from V and 5 bases from J, with 18 bases between. The CDR3 bases are TGTGCCACCAGTGTACCGGGAGTGGCTACTCACGAGCAGTACTTC. Its translation: CATSVPGVATHEQYF.

The chain recombines TRBV13 with TRBJ2-7, with TRBD2 identical over 9 bases. The V segment lost 2 bases and the J segment 1 base; nucleotides outside the gene matches: 3. The CDR3 is 15 amino acids. CDR1 PRHDT and CDR2 FYEKMQ come from the germline V gene (reference sequence). DNA for the CDR3: TGTGCCAGCAGCTTATGGCGGGAGGGTTCCTACGAGCAGTACTTC. This codes for CASSLWREGSYEQYF.

V is TRBV10-2 and J is TRBJ1-1; D is unresolved. This CDR3 comprises 12 residues. Germline assignment: CDR1 WSHSY and CDR2 SAAADI. V was clipped by 8 bases and J by 5 bases, with 12 bases between them. The CDR3 sequence: CASLGGQTEAFF. As DNA, the CDR3 is TGCGCCAGCCTGGGAGGCCAGACTGAAGCTTTCTTT.

J is TRBJ2-3 and V is TRBV7-2, with D possibly matching TRBD1 (5 bases). The CDR3 consists of 15 residues. Germline V lookup: CDR1 SGHTA, CDR2 FQGNSA. V shed 2 bases and J shed 1 base, with 10 bases lying between them. This chain's CDR3 is CASSLLLGGTDTQYF. CDR3 sequence (DNA): TGTGCCAGCAGCTTACTTCTAGGGGGCACAGATACGCAGTATTTT.

The chain is built from TRBV19 and TRBJ2-1; 9 bases are a match to TRBD1. CDR1 LNHDA and CDR2 SQIVND come from the germline V gene (reference sequence). The CDR3 contains 15 residues. Trimming cost V 1 base and J 6 bases; bases outside gene matches: 4. The CDR3 bases are TGTGCCAGTAGTATAGGGACAGGGGTCATCAATGAGCAGTTCTTC. It specifies CASSIGTGVINEQFF.

V is TRBV5-4 and J is TRBJ2-7; TRBD2 is a possible D gene (6 bases). V shed 0 bases and J shed 0 bases, with 10 bases lying between them. The CDR3 consists of 15 residues. From germline, CDR1 is SGHNT and CDR2 YYREEE (reference sequence). This CDR3 reads CASSLGLAHSYEQYF. DNA for the CDR3: TGTGCCAGCAGCTTGGGCCTAGCGCACTCCTACGAGCAGTACTTC.

V usage is TRBV5-4 and J usage is TRBJ2-7; 7 nucleotides line up with TRBD2. CDR3 size: 15 residues. Unmatched junction bases numbered 16, after V lost 7 bases and J lost 6 bases. The germline CDR1 and CDR2 sequences are SGHNT and YYREEE (reference sequence). CDR3 protein: CASGVPGGLFGEQYF. Here the CDR3 DNA reads TGTGCCAGCGGGGTTCCGGGAGGTCTTTTTGGCGAGCAGTACTTC.

The J gene is TRBJ2-1, the V gene TRBV6-2 or TRBV6-3, with D possibly matching TRBD2 (6 bases). The ends were cut back, 5 bases at V and 7 bases at J, with 15 bases in the middle. CDR1 and CDR2 from the germline V gene are MNHEY and SVGEGT. The CDR3 length is 14 residues. Written as DNA, the CDR3 is TGTGCCAGCAGTGGGGGGAGACTTCTAAATGAGCAGTTCTTC. Protein sequence: CASSGGRLLNEQFF.

This rearrangement joins TRBV27 to TRBJ1-5; D is perhaps TRBD1 (5 bases). The CDR3 is 14 amino acids. The germline CDR1 and CDR2 sequences are MNHEY and SMNVEV (reference sequence). The V gene lost 1 base and the J gene lost 5 bases, with 9 bases spanning the gap. The CDR3, as DNA: TGTGCCAGCAGTTTATTGGGGGGGGATCAGCCCCAGCATTTT. It codes for CASSLLGGDQPQHF.

This chain uses TRBV5-1 with TRBJ2-1, with 13 bases lining up with TRBD2. The CDR3 consists of 14 residues. Trimming took 0 bases from V and 9 from J; bases not matched to a gene: 0. Germline assignment: CDR1 SGHRS and CDR2 YFSETQ. The CDR3 reads CASSLGLAGGEQFF. Written as DNA, the CDR3 is TGCGCCAGCAGCTTGGGACTAGCGGGGGGTGAGCAGTTCTTC.

J is TRBJ2-5 and V is TRBV11-2; D possibly matches TRBD1 or TRBD2 (5 bases each). CDR3 length: 14 amino acids. Deletions cut 1 base from V and 7 bases from J, with 13 bases between. Germline-derived CDR1 and CDR2 are SGHAT and FQNNGV. CDR3 sequence (DNA): TGTGCCAGCAGCTTAGCGGGACCGTTGGGGACCCAGTACTTC. Encoded protein: CASSLAGPLGTQYF.

In its sample, this clone was seen once. This chain links TRBV9 with TRBJ2-1; D perhaps matches TRBD2 (5 bases). CDR1 is SGDLS, CDR2 YYNGEE, per germline. The CDR3 has 15 residues. The ends were cut back, 0 bases at V and 5 bases at J, with 12 bases in the middle. CDR3 sequence (DNA): TGTGCCAGCAGCGTAGGGGTCGACTACCACAATGAGCAGTTCTTC. Its protein is CASSVGVDYHNEQFF.

The chain has TRBV7-6 and TRBJ2-7; D possibly corresponds to TRBD2 (5 bases). Trimming stripped 7 bases from V and 1 base from J, with 20 bases between. Germline values: CDR1 SGHVS, CDR2 FNYEAQ. The CDR3 consists of 16 residues. The CDR3 DNA reads as TGTGCCAGCACCCACCCTGTGGGTCGGGGTTCCTACGAGCAGTACTTC. As protein: CASTHPVGRGSYEQYF. Complete variable domain (other parts from reference TRBV7-6 and TRBJ2-7): GAGVSQSPRYKVTKRGQDVALRCDPISGHVSLYWYRQALGQGPEFLTYFNYEAQQDKSGLPNDRFSAERPEGSISTLTIQRTEQRDSAMYRCASTHPVGRGSYEQYFGPGTRLTVT.

The CDR3 DNA sequence: TGTGCCAGCAGCACCCCCGGGCCACAGGGGTCATCTGGCTACACCTTC. Translated: CASSTPGPQGSSGYTF. This chain uses TRBV11-2 with TRBJ1-2, with 7 bases lining up with TRBD1. Germline V CDR1 and CDR2: SGHAT, FQNNGV. This CDR3 has 16 amino acids. Trimming at V came to 5 bases and at J to 7 bases, leaving 16 bases not matched to a gene. Based on the CDR3 plus reference TRBV11-2 and TRBJ1-2, the full variable domain is EAGVAQSPRYKIIEKRQSVAFWCNPISGHATLYWYQQILGQGPKLLIQFQNNGVVDDSQLPKDRFSAERLKGVDSTLKIQPAKLEDSAVYLCASSTPGPQGSSGYTFGSGTRLTVV.

J is TRBJ1-1 and V is TRBV10-2, with unresolved D. V lost 2 bases, J lost 3 bases, and 7 bases lay in between. This CDR3 comprises 13 residues. CDR1 and CDR2 from the germline V gene are WSHSY and SAAADI. In DNA form, the CDR3 reads TGCGCCAGCAGTGAGAAGGGATACACTGAAGCTTTCTTT. Its protein is CASSEKGYTEAFF.

The chain couples TRBV24-1 to TRBJ2-1; weak D call: TRBD1 (5 bases). CDR3 length: 14 amino acids. Germline V gene data show CDR1 as KGHDR and CDR2 as SFDVKD. V lost 3 bases, J lost 5 bases, and 10 bases lay in between. The CDR3 sequence: CATSDPLTDNEQFF. Here the CDR3 DNA reads TGTGCCACCAGTGATCCCTTGACAGACAATGAGCAGTTCTTC.

The chain recombines TRBV9 with TRBJ1-1; TRBD1 aligns across 7 bases. This CDR3 contains 15 residues. The V gene's germline CDR1 is SGDLS and CDR2 YYNGEE. V gave up 3 bases and J gave up 2 bases; unmatched junction bases: 7. The CDR3 DNA reads TGTGCCAGCAGCGCCTGGGACAGCCCAAACACTGAAGCTTTCTTT. Translating gives CASSAWDSPNTEAFF.

The chain is built from TRBV2 and TRBJ1-1; D gene ambiguous. The CDR3 contains 13 residues. Deletions cut 6 bases from V and 6 bases from J, with 14 bases between. Germline-derived CDR1 and CDR2 are SNHLY and FYNNEI. The CDR3 reads CASRRIFRAEAFF. The CDR3 DNA reads as TGTGCCAGCAGGAGGATATTTCGGGCTGAAGCTTTCTTT.

The J gene is TRBJ2-7, the V gene TRBV5-6; 8 nucleotides line up with TRBD2. The CDR3 runs 18 residues. V trimming: 0 bases; J trimming: 2 bases; junction bases outside the gene matches: 13. Germline V gene lookup returns CDR1 SGHDT and CDR2 YYEEEE. In DNA form, the CDR3 reads TGTGCCAGCAGCTTGGGGGTAGCGGGGATTACCAAAACCTACGAGCAGTACTTC. Encoded protein: CASSLGVAGITKTYEQYF.

The chain employs TRBV2 and TRBJ2-3, with D unclear. Germline V lookup: CDR1 SNHLY, CDR2 FYNNEI. V was pared by 6 bases and J by 2 bases, with 9 bases between. The CDR3 contains 13 residues. CDR3 sequence reads: CASSAEFTDTQYF. The CDR3 DNA reads as TGTGCCAGCAGCGCAGAGTTCACAGATACGCAGTATTTT.

The rearrangement links TRBV9 to TRBJ2-2; 9 bases are shared with TRBD2. The CDR3 runs 15 residues. The J segment lost 2 bases and the V segment lost 3 bases, leaving 2 bases of the junction unmatched. Germline CDR1 and CDR2: SGDLS and YYNGEE. In DNA, the CDR3 is TGTGCCAGCAGCGCGACTAGCGGAAACACCGGGGAGCTGTTTTTT. This gives the protein CASSATSGNTGELFF.

The gene calls are TRBV5-1 and TRBJ2-1; 11 nucleotides agree with TRBD2. With V trimmed by 3 bases and J by 4 bases, 12 bases remained unmatched. The germline V gene has CDR1 SGHRS and CDR2 YFSETQ. This CDR3 spans 18 amino acids. CDR3 nucleotides: TGCGCCAGCAGCTCGATGACTAGCGGGACTGTGGTTTACAATGAGCAGTTCTTC. The encoded protein is CASSSMTSGTVVYNEQFF.

The count of this clone is one. The chain has TRBV6-5 and TRBJ1-5, with D unclear. The V and J ends lost 5 bases and 7 bases respectively, with 12 bases between them. CDR1 is MNHEY and CDR2 is SVGAGI in the germline V gene. CDR3 length: 13 amino acids. CDR3 residues: CASSTEGPQPQHF. The CDR3 region has the DNA TGTGCCAGCAGTACGGAGGGTCCCCAGCCCCAGCATTTT.

This clone has just a few counts. The J gene is TRBJ2-7, the V gene TRBV7-9, with D perhaps matching TRBD2 (6 bases). This CDR3 has 15 residues. V was clipped by 4 bases and J by 6 bases, with 19 bases between them. Per germline, CDR1 SEHNR and CDR2 FQNEAQ (reference sequence). Written as DNA, the CDR3 is TGTGCCAGCAGCTATGGGGGGACTGGCAGAGTCGAGCAGTACTTC. Its translation: CASSYGGTGRVEQYF.

The chain is built from TRBV7-2 and TRBJ1-2, with 8 nucleotides matching TRBD1. The V segment lost 2 bases and the J segment 7 bases; nucleotides outside the gene matches: 15. The CDR3 is 17 amino acids. Per germline, CDR1 SGHTA and CDR2 FQGNSA. The CDR3 sequence: CASSLSPRGQGDTGYTF. CDR3 DNA sequence: TGTGCCAGCAGCTTATCGCCGAGAGGACAGGGAGATACTGGCTACACCTTC.

The chain links TRBV19 to TRBJ1-2; unclear D gene. From germline, CDR1 is LNHDA and CDR2 SQIVND (reference sequence). The CDR3 loop spans 13 amino acids. V was cut by 5 bases and J by 4 bases, with 11 bases left in between. CDR3 DNA sequence: TGTGCCAGTAGTGTGCCAGAGACCTATGGCTACACCTTC. It specifies CASSVPETYGYTF.